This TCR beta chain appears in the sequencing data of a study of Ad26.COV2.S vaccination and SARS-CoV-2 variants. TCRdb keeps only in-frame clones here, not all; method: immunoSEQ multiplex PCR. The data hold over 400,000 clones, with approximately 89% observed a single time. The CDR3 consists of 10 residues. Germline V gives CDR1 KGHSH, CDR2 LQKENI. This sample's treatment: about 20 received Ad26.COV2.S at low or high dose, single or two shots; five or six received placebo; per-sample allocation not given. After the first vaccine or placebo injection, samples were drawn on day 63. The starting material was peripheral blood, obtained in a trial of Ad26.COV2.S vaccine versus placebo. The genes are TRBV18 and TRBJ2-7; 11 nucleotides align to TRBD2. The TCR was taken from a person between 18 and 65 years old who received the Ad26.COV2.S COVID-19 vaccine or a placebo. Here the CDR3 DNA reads TGTGCCACCTATTCTCCTAGCGGGAGGGTC. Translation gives CATYSPSGRV.